This entry features one T cell receptor beta chain sequence. In TCRdb, the 5' RACE reads were re-called with MiXCR into one record per CDR3 protein. The table records roughly 52,000 distinct CDR3 sequences, about 6.5% of them present only once. V was cut by 6 bases and J by 4 bases, with 10 bases left in between. The CDR3 length is 12 residues. This entry is derived from a study of early T cells in non-severe SARS-CoV-2 infection. The gene calls are TRBV12-3 or TRBV12-4 and TRBJ2-7, with D perhaps TRBD1 (6 bases). Source: whole blood, taken at baseline. This receptor was obtained from an adult who was a healthcare worker with PCR-confirmed SARS-CoV-2 infection or an uninfected control (not recorded which). The DNA of the CDR3 is TGTGCCAGCAGCCGGACAGTTTACGAGCAGTACTTC. This codes for CASSRTVYEQYF.